This T cell receptor beta chain is drawn from a study of beta chain features in type 1 diabetes. Study at large: The examined sorted cells totaled roughly 110,000,000 across samples.

This CDR3 contains 14 residues. V lost 2 bases to trimming and J lost 5 bases, with 10 bases between them. CDR1 MDHEN and CDR2 SYDVKM come from the germline V gene. To note about this clone: Its antigen remains unknown.

Findings and caveats of the study: All four CD4+ subsets from Type 1 diabetes patients carried moderately but significantly shorter TCRB CDR3s. When VDJ junctions were examined, type 1 diabetes patients showed fewer insertions and more deletions. A closer apparent resemblance between naive, central memory and Treg TCRB repertoires was seen in patients than in healthy donors.

cDNA synthesis used the whole RNA isolate, giving expressed TCRB sequences. This table comes from immunoSEQ multiplex PCR, and its TCRdb copy is limited to in-frame clones, with some not included. The table lists around 160,000 clones, around 8% of them singletons, with approximately 0.56% in the top ten. The sample taken for sequencing was central memory CD4+ T cells from blood. The chain recombines TRBV28 with TRBJ2-1, with D tentatively TRBD1 (5 bases). The receptor comes from a woman aged 18-35 years with type 1 diabetes. The CDR3 region is CASSLQGPHNEQFF. Written as DNA, the CDR3 is TGTGCCAGCAGTTTACAGGGTCCCCACAATGAGCAGTTCTTC.